This T cell receptor (beta chain) was sequenced in a study of blood T cell repertoires in COVID-19 (dated by TCRdb to the early 2020s). Notes on the research overall: Samples covering the acute and convalescent phases of COVID-19 were provided by collaborators in the United States, Italy and Spain. A de-identified subject ID, COVID-19 status, age in years and sex were almost always included in the sample metadata. A freely available public database, intended as a resource for researchers studying the immune response to SARS-CoV-2, is where the repertoires were released. Subjects who had been exposed to COVID-19, were actively infected with it, or had recovered from it provided the deeply sampled blood TCRbeta repertoires that made up the dataset. The prospective study material was composed of cDNA or gDNA derived from T cells, B-cell-depleted T cells, or PBMCs. Samples were obtained from the ongoing ImmuneRACE study (first 160 participants) and from over 1,000 subjects provided by 6 global collaborators. HLA class I and class II types, where available, came from metadata supplied by the sample provider rather than from assay-based typing.

For this clone: No antigen is known for it. One base away there is no much larger clone; base qualities are not given.

The collaborating institutions used their own protocols to collect whole blood in K2EDTA tubes. For TCRbeta analysis, collaborators shipped samples as frozen whole blood, isolated PBMCs, or DNA extracted from either of those sample types. General conclusions and limits of the study: Clinical and demographic metadata were provided uncurated, with the amount varying by source and participant.

TCRbeta CDR3 regions were amplified from genomic DNA by means of the immunoSEQ Assay, a bias-controlled multiplex PCR. The paper's processing steps were these. The number of nucleated cells in each sample was estimated from the amplification of reference gene primers within the assay. To quantify the absolute abundance of each unique TCRbeta CDR3 rearrangement, sequence reads were collapsed and filtered. For each sample, productive Simpson clonality was calculated as the square root of Simpson's diversity index over productive rearrangements. TCRdb took over this immuneACCESS table, retaining in-frame rearrangements with V and J assigned. Such tables are incomplete; in checked studies, under half of the missing clones stem from an unresolved V gene, and the remainder is unexplained. That table is the source of V, J and clone size, and D and trimming were worked out from the DNA. This sample lists over 35,000 clones; 70% to 90% were detected once. More than 8% of the sample comes from the top ten.

Sequencing input: peripheral blood. The sequence derives from a human donor in a cohort sampled during active COVID-19.

The nucleotide sequence is TGTGCCAGCAGCTTAGTGGTCGGGGGAGGCTACAATGAGCAGTTCTTC. This yields the protein CASSLVVGGGYNEQFF. Recombination linked TRBV11-1 to TRBJ2-1, with TRBD2 as a weak D call on 6 bases. Relative to germline, V is 1 base shorter and J is 3 bases shorter, with 13 bases between their ends. The germline V gene encodes CDR1 SGHAT and CDR2 FQDESV (reference sequence). The CDR3 spans 16 residues, from the cysteine through the phenylalanine. Only the CDR3 DNA is retained, 48 bases long and in frame from the first base.